This TCR beta chain was recovered during a study of T cell changes during pregnancy in multiple sclerosis (dated by TCRdb to between 2018 and 2020). Regarding the research as a whole: The study examined how the T cell repertoire changed over the course of pregnancy in women with multiple sclerosis.

Library generation was performed with the immunoSEQ multiplex PCR assay. TCRdb carries this immuneACCESS record with in-frame sequences only. Its versions omit some clonotypes, under half of them owing to an unresolved V gene in the studies checked, with the rest unexplained. This sample is represented by 71,000 or so clones; more than 80% of them were singletons. Of the sample, roughly 1.1% falls within the top ten clones. The CDR3 runs 18 residues from the cysteine to the phenylalanine. Only the CDR3 region is kept as DNA, spanning 54 bases read in frame from base 1. CDR1 LGHNA and CDR2 YNFKEQ are derived from the germline V gene. Unmatched junction bases come to 7, with V trimmed by 1 base and J by 1 base. Concerning this clone itself: What antigen it recognizes has not been identified. The record has no base qualities; no much larger clone is one base away.

The TCR was taken from a female donor with multiple sclerosis, enrolled in a pregnancy study. Recombination joined TRBV4-2 with TRBJ2-5; 12 nucleotides in the junction match TRBD2. The sample in question was peripheral blood, obtained in the third trimester of pregnancy. The CDR3 corresponds to CASSQVGLAGQGQETQYF. The DNA reads as follows: TGTGCCAGCAGCCAAGTTGGACTAGCGGGGCAAGGCCAAGAGACCCAGTACTTC.